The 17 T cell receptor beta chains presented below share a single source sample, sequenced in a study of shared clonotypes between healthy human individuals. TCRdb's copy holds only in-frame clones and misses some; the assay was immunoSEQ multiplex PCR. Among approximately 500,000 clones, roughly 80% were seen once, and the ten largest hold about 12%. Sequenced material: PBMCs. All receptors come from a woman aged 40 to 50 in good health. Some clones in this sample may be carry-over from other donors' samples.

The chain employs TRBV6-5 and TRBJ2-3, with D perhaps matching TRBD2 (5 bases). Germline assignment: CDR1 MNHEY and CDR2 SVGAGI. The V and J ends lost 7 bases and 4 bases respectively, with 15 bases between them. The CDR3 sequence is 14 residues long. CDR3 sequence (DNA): TGTGCCAGCACCAAAAACCCACTAGCAGATACGCAGTATTTT. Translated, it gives CASTKNPLADTQYF.

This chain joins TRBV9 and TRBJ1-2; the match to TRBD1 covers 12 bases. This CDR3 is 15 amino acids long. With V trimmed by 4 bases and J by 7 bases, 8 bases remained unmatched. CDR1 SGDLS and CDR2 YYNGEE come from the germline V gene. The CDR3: CASSPPGQGARGYTF. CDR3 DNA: TGTGCCAGCAGCCCTCCGGGACAGGGGGCGCGTGGCTACACCTTC.

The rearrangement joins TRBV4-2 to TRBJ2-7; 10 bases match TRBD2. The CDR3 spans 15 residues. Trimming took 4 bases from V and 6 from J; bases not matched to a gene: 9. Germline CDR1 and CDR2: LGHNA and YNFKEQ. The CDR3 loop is CASSPRLAGDVEQYF. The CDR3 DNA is TGTGCCAGCAGCCCCCGGCTAGCGGGAGATGTCGAGCAGTACTTC.

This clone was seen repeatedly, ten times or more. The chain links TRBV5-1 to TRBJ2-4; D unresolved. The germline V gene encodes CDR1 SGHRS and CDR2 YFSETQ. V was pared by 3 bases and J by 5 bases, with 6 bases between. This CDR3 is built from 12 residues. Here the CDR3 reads CASSWRQNIQYF. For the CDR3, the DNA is TGCGCCAGCAGCTGGCGACAAAACATTCAGTACTTC. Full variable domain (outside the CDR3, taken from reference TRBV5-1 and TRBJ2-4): KAGVTQTPRYLIKTRGQQVTLSCSPISGHRSVSWYQQTPGQGLQFLFEYFSETQRNKGNFPGRFSGRQFSNSRSEMNVSTLELGDSALYLCASSWRQNIQYFGAGTRLSVL.

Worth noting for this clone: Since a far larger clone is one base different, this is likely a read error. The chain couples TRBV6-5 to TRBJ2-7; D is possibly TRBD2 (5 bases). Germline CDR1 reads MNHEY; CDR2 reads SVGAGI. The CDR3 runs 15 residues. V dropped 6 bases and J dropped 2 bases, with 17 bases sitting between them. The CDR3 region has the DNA TGTGCCAGCAGCGTCTCTACGGACTCACCCTACGAGCAGTACTTC. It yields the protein CASSVSTDSPYEQYF.

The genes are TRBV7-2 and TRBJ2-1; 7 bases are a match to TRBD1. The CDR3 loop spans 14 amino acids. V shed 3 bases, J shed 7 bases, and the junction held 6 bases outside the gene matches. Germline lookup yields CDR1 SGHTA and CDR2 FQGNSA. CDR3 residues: CASSFSGTENEQFF. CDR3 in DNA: TGTGCCAGCAGCTTTTCCGGGACAGAGAATGAGCAGTTCTTC.

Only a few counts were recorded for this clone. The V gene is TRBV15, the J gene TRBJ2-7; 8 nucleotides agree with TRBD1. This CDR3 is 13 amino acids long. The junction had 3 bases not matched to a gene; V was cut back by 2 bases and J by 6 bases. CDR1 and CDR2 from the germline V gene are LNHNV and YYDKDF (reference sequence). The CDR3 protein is CATSRQTGGEQYF. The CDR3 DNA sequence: TGTGCCACCAGCAGACAAACAGGGGGCGAGCAGTACTTC.

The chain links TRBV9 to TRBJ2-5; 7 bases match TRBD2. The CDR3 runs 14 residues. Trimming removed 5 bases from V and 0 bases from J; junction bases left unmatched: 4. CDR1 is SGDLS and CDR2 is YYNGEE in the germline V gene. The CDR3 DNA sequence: TGTGCCAGCAGTCTCGGGGGGTACCAAGAGACCCAGTACTTC. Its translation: CASSLGGYQETQYF. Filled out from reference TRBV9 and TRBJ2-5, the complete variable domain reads DSGVTQTPKHLITATGQRVTLRCSPRSGDLSVYWYQQSLDQGLQFLIQYYNGEERAKGNILERFSAQQFPDLHSELNLSSLELGDSALYFCASSLGGYQETQYFGPGTRLLVL.

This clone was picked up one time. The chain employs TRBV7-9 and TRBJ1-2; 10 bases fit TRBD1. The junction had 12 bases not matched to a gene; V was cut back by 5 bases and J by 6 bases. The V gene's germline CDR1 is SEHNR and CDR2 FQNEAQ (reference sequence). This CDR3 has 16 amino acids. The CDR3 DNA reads TGTGCCAGCAGCACAACCCGACAGGGGGCCTATCATGGCTACACCTTC. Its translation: CASSTTRQGAYHGYTF.

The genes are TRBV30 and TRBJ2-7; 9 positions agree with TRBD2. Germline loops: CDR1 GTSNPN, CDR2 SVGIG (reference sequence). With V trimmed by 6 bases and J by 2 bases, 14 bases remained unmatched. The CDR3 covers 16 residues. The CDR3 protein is CACRIAGVGRAYEQYF. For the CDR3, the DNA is TGTGCCTGCAGAATAGCGGGAGTCGGTCGGGCCTACGAGCAGTACTTC. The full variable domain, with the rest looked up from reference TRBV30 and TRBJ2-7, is SQTIHQWPATLVQPVGSPLSLECTVEGTSNPNLYWYRQAAGRGLQLLFYSVGIGQISSEVPQNLSASRPQDRQFILSSKKLLLSDSGFYLCACRIAGVGRAYEQYFGPGTRLTVT.

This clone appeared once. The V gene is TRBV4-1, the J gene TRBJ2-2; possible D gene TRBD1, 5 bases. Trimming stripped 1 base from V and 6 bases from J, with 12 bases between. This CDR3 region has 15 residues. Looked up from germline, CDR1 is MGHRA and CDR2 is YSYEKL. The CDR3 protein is CASSQGITGPGELFF. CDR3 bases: TGCGCCAGCAGCCAAGGGATAACAGGACCCGGGGAGCTGTTTTTT.

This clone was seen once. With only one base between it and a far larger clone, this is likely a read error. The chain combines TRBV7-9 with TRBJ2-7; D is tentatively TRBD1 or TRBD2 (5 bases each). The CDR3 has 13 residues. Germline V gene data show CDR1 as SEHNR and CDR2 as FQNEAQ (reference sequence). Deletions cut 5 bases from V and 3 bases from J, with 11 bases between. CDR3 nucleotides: TGTGCCAGCAGCCCGGGACGGTGCTACGAGCAGTACTTC. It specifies CASSPGRCYEQYF.

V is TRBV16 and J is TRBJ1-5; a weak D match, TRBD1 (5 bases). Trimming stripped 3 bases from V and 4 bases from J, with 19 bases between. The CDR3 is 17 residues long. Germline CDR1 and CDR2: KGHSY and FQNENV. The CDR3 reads CASSQSRPGPRNQPQHF. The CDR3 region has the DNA TGTGCCAGCAGCCAGAGCAGGCCGGGACCGAGGAATCAGCCCCAGCATTTT.

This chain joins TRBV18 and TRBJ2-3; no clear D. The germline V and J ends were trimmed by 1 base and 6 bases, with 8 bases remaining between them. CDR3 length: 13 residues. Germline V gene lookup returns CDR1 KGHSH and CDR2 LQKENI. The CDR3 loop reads CASSPQPADTQYF. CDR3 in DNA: TGTGCCAGCTCACCACAACCGGCGGATACGCAGTATTTT.

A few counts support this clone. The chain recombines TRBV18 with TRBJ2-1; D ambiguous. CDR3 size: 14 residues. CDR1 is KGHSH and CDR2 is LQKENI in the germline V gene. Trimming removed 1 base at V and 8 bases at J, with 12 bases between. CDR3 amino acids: CASSPRSVRYEQFF. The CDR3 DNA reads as TGTGCCAGCTCACCACGGTCAGTACGGTATGAGCAGTTCTTC.

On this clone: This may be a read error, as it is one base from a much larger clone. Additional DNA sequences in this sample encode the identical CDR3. CDR3 loop: CSVEGPGTGGTEAFF. CDR3 DNA sequence: TGCAGCGTTGAGGGACCCGGGACAGGGGGTACTGAAGCTTTCTTT. V is TRBV29-1 and J is TRBJ1-1; 11 positions match TRBD1. This CDR3 region has 15 residues. J lost 5 bases, V lost 3 bases, and 8 bases had no gene match. The germline V gene encodes CDR1 SQVTM and CDR2 ANQGSEA. The variable domain in full, with the rest retrieved from reference TRBV29-1 and TRBJ1-1, is SAVISQKPSRDICQRGTSLTIQCQVDSQVTMMFWYRQQPGQSLTLIATANQGSEATYESGFVIDKFPISRPNLTFSTLTVSNMSPEDSSIYLCSVEGPGTGGTEAFFGQGTRLTVV.

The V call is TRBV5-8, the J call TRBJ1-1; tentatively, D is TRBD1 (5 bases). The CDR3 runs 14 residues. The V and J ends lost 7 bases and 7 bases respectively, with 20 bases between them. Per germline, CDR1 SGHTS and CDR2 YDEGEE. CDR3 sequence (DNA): TGTGCCAGCTCCCCGAGGGGAGGGCCGGGTGAAGCTTTCTTT. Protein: CASSPRGGPGEAFF.